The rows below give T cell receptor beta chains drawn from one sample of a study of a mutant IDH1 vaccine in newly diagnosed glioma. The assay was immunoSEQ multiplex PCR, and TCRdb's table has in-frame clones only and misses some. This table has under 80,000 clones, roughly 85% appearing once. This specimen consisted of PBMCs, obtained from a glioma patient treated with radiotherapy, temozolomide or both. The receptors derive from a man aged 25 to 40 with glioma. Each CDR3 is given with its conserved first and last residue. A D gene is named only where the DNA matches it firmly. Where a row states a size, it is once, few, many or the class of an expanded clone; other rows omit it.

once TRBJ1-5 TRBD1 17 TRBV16 CASSQSRGQGGGQPQHF TGTGCCAGCAGCCAATCTAGGGGGCAGGGAGGAGGGCAGCCCCAGCATTTT
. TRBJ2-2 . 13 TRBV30 CAWSPGASGELFF TGTGCCTGGAGTCCAGGGGCATCCGGGGAGCTGTTTTTT
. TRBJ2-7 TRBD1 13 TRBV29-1 CSARLTGDYEQYF TGCAGCGCCCGATTGACAGGGGACTACGAGCAGTACTTC
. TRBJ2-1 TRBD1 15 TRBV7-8 CASSFGDRVYNEQFF TGTGCCAGCAGCTTCGGAGACAGGGTGTACAATGAGCAGTTCTTC
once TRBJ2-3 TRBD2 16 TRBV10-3 CAISESSGLDGDTQYF TGTGCCATCAGTGAGTCCTCCGGACTAGACGGAGATACGCAGTATTTT
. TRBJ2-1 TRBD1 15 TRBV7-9 CASSQRTGSYNEQFF TGTGCCAGCAGCCAGCGGACAGGATCCTACAATGAGCAGTTCTTC
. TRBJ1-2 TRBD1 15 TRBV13 CASSPQRDRVAGYTF TGTGCCAGCAGCCCGCAGAGAGACAGGGTGGCTGGCTACACCTTC
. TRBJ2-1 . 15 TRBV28 CASSLPGTPYNEQFF TGTGCCAGCAGTTTACCGGGGACACCATACAATGAGCAGTTCTTC
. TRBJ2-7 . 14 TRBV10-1 CASSEAVGSYEQYF TGCGCCAGCAGTGAAGCGGTGGGTTCCTACGAGCAGTACTTC
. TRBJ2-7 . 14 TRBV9 CASSFLAGGYEQYF TGTGCCAGCAGCTTCCTGGCGGGTGGCTACGAGCAGTACTTC
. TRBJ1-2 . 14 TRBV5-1 CASSLAGGSYGYTF TGCGCCAGCAGCTTGGCGGGGGGGAGCTATGGCTACACCTTC
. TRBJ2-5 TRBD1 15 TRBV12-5 CASGLTGQGGETQYF TGTGCTAGTGGTTTGACAGGACAGGGAGGAGAGACCCAGTACTTC
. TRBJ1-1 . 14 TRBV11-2 CASSSRGGNTEAFF TGTGCCAGCAGCTCGCGGGGGGGGAACACTGAAGCTTTCTTT
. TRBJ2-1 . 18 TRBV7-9 CASSPAGERRDRLYQEFF TGTGCCAGCAGCCCCGCCGGAGAGAGGCGGGACCGCCTTTACCAGGAGTTCTTC
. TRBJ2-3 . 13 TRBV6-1 CASSEAEVNTQYF TGTGCCAGCAGTGAAGCGGAAGTGAATACGCAGTATTTT
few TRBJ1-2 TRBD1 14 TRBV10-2 CASSESTGNYGYTF TGCGCCAGCAGTGAGTCGACAGGGAACTATGGCTACACCTTC
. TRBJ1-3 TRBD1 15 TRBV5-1 CASSSGTGVGNTIYF TGCGCCAGCAGCTCCGGGACAGGGGTTGGAAACACCATATATTTT
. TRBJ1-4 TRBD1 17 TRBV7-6 CASSLLGQGETNEKLFF TGTGCCAGCAGCTTGTTGGGACAGGGTGAGACTAATGAAAAACTGTTTTTT
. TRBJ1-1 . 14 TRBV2 CASSEQGTTTEAFF TGTGCCAGCAGTGAACAGGGTACTACCACTGAAGCTTTCTTT
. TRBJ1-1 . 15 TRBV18 CASSPLLTGNTEAFF TGTGCCAGCTCACCATTATTGACAGGGAACACTGAAGCTTTCTTT
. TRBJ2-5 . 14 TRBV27 CASSLGGTQETQYF TGTGCCAGCAGTTTAGGGGGGACGCAAGAGACCCAGTACTTC
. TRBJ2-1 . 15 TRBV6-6 CASTSRDYGYNEQFF TGTGCCAGCACCTCAAGGGATTATGGATACAATGAGCAGTTCTTC
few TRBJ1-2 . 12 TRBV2 CASSVQGNGYTF TGTGCCAGCAGTGTTCAGGGAAATGGCTACACCTTC
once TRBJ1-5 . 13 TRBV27 CASSFDSNQPQHF TGTGCCAGCAGTTTCGATAGCAATCAGCCCCAGCATTTT
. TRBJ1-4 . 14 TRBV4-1 CASSPVGGEEKLFF TGCGCCAGCAGCCCCGTGGGGGGCGAGGAAAAACTGTTTTTT
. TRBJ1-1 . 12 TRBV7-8 CASRQPQGYAFF TGTGCCAGCAGACAACCCCAGGGGTACGCTTTCTTT
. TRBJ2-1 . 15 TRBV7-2 CASSFHGGSYNEQFF TGTGCCAGCAGCTTTCACGGGGGCTCCTACAATGAGCAGTTCTTC
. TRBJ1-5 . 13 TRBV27 CASSLTGNQPQHF TGTGCCAGCAGTTTAACGGGGAATCAGCCCCAGCATTTT
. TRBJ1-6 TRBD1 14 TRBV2 CASRDRVGNSPLHF TGTGCCAGCAGGGACAGGGTGGGGAATTCACCCCTCCACTTT
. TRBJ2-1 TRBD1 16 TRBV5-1 CASSLAAPFDRDRPFF TGCGCCAGCAGCTTGGCCGCACCCTTTGACAGGGATCGACCGTTCTTC
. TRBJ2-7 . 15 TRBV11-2 CASSLGLRGSYEQYF TGTGCCAGCAGCTTGGGGCTGCGCGGTTCCTACGAGCAGTACTTC
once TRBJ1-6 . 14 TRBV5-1 CASSLPGNASPLHF TGCGCCAGCAGCTTGCCGGGGAACGCTTCACCCCTCCACTTT
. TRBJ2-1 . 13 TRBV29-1 CSVAAGIYNEQFF TGCAGCGTTGCGGCAGGGATCTACAATGAGCAGTTCTTC
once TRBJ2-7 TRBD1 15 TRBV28 CASSRSGTGSYEQYF TGTGCCAGCAGCCGATCAGGGACAGGGTCGTACGAGCAGTACTTC
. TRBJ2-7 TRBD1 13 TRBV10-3 CAIGTGGGYEQYF TGTGCCATTGGGACAGGTGGGGGCTACGAGCAGTACTTC
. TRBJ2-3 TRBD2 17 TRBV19 CASSIRGTSGLTDTQYF TGTGCCAGTAGTATAAGAGGGACTAGCGGCCTCACAGATACGCAGTATTTT
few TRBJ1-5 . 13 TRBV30 CAAGHDSNQPQHF TGTGCCGCTGGACACGATAGCAATCAGCCCCAGCATTTT
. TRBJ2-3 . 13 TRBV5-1 CASSSTDMDTQYF TGCGCCAGCAGCTCTACTGATATGGATACGCAGTATTTT
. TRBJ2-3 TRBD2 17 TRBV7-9 CASSSRGSGGNTDTQYF TGTGCCAGCAGCTCCCGCGGGAGCGGGGGGAACACAGATACGCAGTATTTT
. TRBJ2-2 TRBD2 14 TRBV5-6 CASRTSGGTGELFF TGTGCCAGCAGAACTAGCGGGGGCACCGGGGAGCTGTTTTTT
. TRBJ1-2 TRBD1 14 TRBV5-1 CASSLGTGGRGYTF TGCGCCAGCAGCTTGGGGACAGGGGGCCGGGGCTACACCTTC
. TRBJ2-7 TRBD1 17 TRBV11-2 CASSLGTGGLTSYEQYF TGTGCCAGCAGCCTTGGGACAGGGGGCCTGACCTCCTACGAGCAGTACTTC